The clone carrying this TCR beta chain was recorded once. Antigen unknown. The data are from a study of CD8 T cells in Susac syndrome. Notes on the study in general: There was no clonal expansion in the CD4+ T cell repertoires of Susac syndrome.

The V and J ends lost 5 bases and 4 bases respectively, with 5 bases between them. This CDR3 spans 11 amino acids. Random hexamers were used to reverse transcribe the RNA input (0.5 to 1 ug). TCRdb passed the immunoSEQ multiplex PCR reads through MiXCR, listing each CDR3 protein once. The table shows about 180,000 distinct CDR3 sequences, with roughly 94% occurring only once. This sequence originates from a human donor with Susac syndrome. This chain links TRBV12-3 or TRBV12-4 with TRBJ1-2; D not resolved. Sequenced: CD4+ T cells from PBMCs. The CDR3: CASSHSYGYTF. CDR3 DNA sequence: TGTGCCAGCAGTCACAGCTATGGCTACACCTTC.